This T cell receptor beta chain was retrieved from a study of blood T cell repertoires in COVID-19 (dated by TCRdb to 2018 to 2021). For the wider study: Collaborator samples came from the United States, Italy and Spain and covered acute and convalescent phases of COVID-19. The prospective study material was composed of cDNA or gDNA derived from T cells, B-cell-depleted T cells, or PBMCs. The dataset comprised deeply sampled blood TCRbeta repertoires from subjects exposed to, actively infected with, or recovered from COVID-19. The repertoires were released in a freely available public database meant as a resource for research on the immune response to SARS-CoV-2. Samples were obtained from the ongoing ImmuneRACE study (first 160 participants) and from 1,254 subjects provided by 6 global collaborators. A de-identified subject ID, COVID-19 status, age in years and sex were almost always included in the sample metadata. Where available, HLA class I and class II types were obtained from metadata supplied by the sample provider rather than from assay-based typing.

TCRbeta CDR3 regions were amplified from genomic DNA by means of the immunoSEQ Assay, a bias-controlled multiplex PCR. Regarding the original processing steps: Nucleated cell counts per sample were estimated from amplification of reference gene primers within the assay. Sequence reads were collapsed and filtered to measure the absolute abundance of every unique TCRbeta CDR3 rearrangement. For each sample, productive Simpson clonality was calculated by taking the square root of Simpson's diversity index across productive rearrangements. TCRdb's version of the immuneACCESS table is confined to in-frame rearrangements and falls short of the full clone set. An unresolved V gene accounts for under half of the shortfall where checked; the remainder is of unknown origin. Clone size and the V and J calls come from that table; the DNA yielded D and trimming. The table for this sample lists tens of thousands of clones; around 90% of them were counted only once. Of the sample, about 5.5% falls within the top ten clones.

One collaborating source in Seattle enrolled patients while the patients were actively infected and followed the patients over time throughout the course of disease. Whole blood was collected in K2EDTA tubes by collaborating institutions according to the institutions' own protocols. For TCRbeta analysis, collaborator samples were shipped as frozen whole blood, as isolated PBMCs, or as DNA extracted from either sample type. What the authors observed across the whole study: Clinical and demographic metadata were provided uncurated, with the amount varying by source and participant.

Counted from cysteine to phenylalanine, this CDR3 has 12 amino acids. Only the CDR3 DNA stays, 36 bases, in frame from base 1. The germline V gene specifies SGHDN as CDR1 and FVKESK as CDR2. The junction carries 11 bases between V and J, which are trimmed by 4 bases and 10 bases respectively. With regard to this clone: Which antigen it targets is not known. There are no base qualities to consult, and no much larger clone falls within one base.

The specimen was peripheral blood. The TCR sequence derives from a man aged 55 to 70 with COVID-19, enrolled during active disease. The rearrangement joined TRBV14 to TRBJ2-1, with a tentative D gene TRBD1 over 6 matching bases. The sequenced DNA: TGTGCCAGCAGCCGCCAGGGGAGAGAGCAGTTCTTC. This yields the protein CASSRQGREQFF.